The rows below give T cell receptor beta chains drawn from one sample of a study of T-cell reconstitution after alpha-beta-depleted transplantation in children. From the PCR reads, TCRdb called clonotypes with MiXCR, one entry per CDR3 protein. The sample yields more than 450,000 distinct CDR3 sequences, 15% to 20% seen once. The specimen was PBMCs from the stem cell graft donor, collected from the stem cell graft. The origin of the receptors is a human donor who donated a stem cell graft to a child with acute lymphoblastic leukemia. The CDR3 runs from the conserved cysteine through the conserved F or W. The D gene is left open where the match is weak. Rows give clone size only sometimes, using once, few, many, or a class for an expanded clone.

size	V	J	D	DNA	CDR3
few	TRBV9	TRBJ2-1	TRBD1	TGTGCCAGCAGCGTAAACTACCGGGACAGGTACAATGAGCAGTTCTTC	CASSVNYRDRYNEQFF
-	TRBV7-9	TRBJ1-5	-	TGTGCCGCGCATCGTCTGGGTAGCAATCAGCCCCAGCATTTT	CAAHRLGSNQPQHF
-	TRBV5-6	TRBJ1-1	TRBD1	TGTGCCAGCAGCTGGGACAGGGTAGTCACTGAAGCTTTCTTT	CASSWDRVVTEAFF
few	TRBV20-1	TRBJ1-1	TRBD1	TGCAGTGCTACCAGACAGGGGGCGGACACTGAAGCTTTCTTT	CSATRQGADTEAFF
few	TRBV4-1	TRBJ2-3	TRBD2	TGCGCCAGCAGCCAAGGCCCTAGCGGGACCATGATGGATACGCAGTATTTT	CASSQGPSGTMMDTQYF
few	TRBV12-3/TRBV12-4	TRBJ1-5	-	TGTGCCAGCAGTCCTCCAAACCCCGGGAGCAATCAGCCCCAGCATTTT	CASSPPNPGSNQPQHF
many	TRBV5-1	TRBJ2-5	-	TGCGCCAGCAGCTTGTCCCATACCCAAGAGACCCAGTACTTC	CASSLSHTQETQYF
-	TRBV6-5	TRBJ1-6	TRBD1	TGTGCCAGCACTTGGACAGGGGATAATTCACCCCTCCACTTT	CASTWTGDNSPLHF
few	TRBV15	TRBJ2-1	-	TGTGCCACCAGCCCCGAGCTAGCGAACTACAATGAGCAGTTCTTC	CATSPELANYNEQFF
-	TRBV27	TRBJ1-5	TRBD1	TGTGCCAGCAGTTTCTGGCAGGGGGGGGTAGATCAGCCCCAGCATTTT	CASSFWQGGVDQPQHF
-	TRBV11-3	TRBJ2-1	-	TGTGCCAGCAGCTTCTCCGGGACTGCTGAGCAGTTCTTC	CASSFSGTAEQFF
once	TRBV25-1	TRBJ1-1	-	TGTGCCAGCAGTAAGCTGGAGAACACTGAAGCTTTCTTT	CASSKLENTEAFF
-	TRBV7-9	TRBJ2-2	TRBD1	TGTGCCAGCAGCCACAGGGGGCAGATCACCGGGGAGCTGTTTTTT	CASSHRGQITGELFF
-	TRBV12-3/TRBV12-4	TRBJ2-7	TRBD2	TGTGCCAGCACCGTGGGGGGGAAAAGCTCCTACGTGCAGTACTTC	CASTVGGKSSYVQYF
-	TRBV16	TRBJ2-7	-	TGTGCCAGCAGCCATAACGACGAGGAGCAGTACTTC	CASSHNDEEQYF
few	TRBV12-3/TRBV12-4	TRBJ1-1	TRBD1	TGTGCCAGCAGTTTGGGGGACAGGGGGACCACTGAAGCTTTCTTT	CASSLGDRGTTEAFF